The 12 T cell receptor beta chains given below trace back to one sample, sequenced in a study of T cells after yellow fever vaccination (dated by TCRdb to the late 2010s). Libraries came from 5' RACE. These reads were obtained on an Illumina NovaSeq 6000. TCRdb reprocessed the public reads (quality trimming at Q25 with fastp, clone calling with MiXCR) and kept in-frame beta chains. Entries that share a CDR3 protein sequence are merged under the most common genes and DNA. A total of about 300,000 distinct CDR3 sequences appear in this sample, 8.7% of them only once. The ten largest clones take up 3% to 3.5% of the sample. The treatment or condition label on this specimen signifies: live attenuated yellow fever vaccine strain. The specimen was CD4+ T cells sorted from PBMCs, collected 5 days after the yellow fever booster vaccination. Receptors originate from a man in his late teens or twenties who received the YFV17D yellow fever vaccine.

This clonotype was detected many times. V gene TRBV20-1 combines with J gene TRBJ2-5; D might be TRBD1 (5 bases). There are 13 residues in the CDR3. Trimming removed 6 bases at V and 2 bases at J, with 13 bases between. Germline assignment: CDR1 DFQATT and CDR2 SNEGSKA (reference sequence). This CDR3 reads CSALDSLQETQYF. The CDR3 DNA reads TGCAGTGCCCTAGACAGTTTACAAGAGACCCAGTACTTC.

This clonotype was seen at least ten times. The chain couples TRBV5-1 to TRBJ2-2, with TRBD1 as a possible D gene (5 bases). The V gene lost 0 bases and the J gene lost 5 bases, with 11 bases spanning the gap. The CDR3 is made up of 15 amino acids. Germline CDR1 reads SGHRS; CDR2 reads YFSETQ. The DNA for the CDR3 is TGCGCCAGCAGCTTGGCCCCGCCAGGGACCGGGGAGCTGTTTTTT. Translation gives CASSLAPPGTGELFF.

This clonotype occurred a few times. The chain recombines TRBV20-1 with TRBJ2-3; 9 bases are a match to TRBD2. J lost 1 base, V lost 6 bases, and 8 bases had no gene match. This CDR3 region has 15 residues. Germline CDR1 is DFQATT and CDR2 is SNEGSKA (reference sequence). CDR3 loop: CSAAAGGGRTDTQYF. In DNA form, the CDR3 reads TGCAGTGCCGCTGCGGGGGGGGGGCGCACAGATACGCAGTATTTT.

This clonotype was counted many times. The chain is built from TRBV18 and TRBJ2-7, with 10 bases fitting TRBD2. The V gene end was trimmed by 2 bases and the J gene end by 3 bases; junction bases not matched to a gene: 7. The CDR3 totals 16 residues. CDR1 and CDR2 (germline): KGHSH, LQKENI. For the CDR3, the DNA is TGTGCCAGCTCACCAGTTTTACTAGCGGGGCTCTACGAGCAGTACTTC. The encoded protein is CASSPVLLAGLYEQYF.

This clonotype showed up just a few times. The rearrangement joins TRBV20-1 to TRBJ1-4; D is possibly TRBD1 (6 bases). The CDR3 runs 14 residues. Germline loops: CDR1 DFQATT, CDR2 SNEGSKA (reference sequence). V lost 5 bases and J lost 7, with 17 bases in between. CDR3: CSAPLGGAGEKLFF. The CDR3 bases are TGCAGTGCTCCCCTTGGGGGGGCCGGTGAAAAACTGTTTTTT.

This clonotype was seen a handful of times. J is TRBJ2-3 and V is TRBV3-1; D gene ambiguous. V gave up 1 base and J gave up 2 bases, with 13 bases separating them. Germline V gives CDR1 LGHDT, CDR2 YNNKEL (reference sequence). This CDR3 contains 16 residues. CDR3 loop: CASSQGVDQVTDTQYF. CDR3 nucleotide sequence: TGTGCCAGCAGCCAAGGGGTGGACCAAGTCACAGATACGCAGTATTTT.

The chain employs TRBV18 and TRBJ1-2; D unclear. This CDR3 is built from 15 residues. Deletions cut 6 bases from V and 3 bases from J, with 17 bases between. Per germline, CDR1 KGHSH and CDR2 LQKENI. The CDR3 is CASSPRTVPDYGYTF. The CDR3 DNA reads as TGTGCCAGCTCGCCTCGGACGGTCCCTGACTATGGCTACACCTTC.

This clonotype has a handful of counts. The conserved phenylalanine or tryptophan is not found at the CDR3 terminus, so this likely reflects a read error. The chain is built from TRBV10-2 and TRBJ2-2; no definite D call. The CDR3 covers 15 residues. The V end lost 3 bases, the J end lost 5 bases, and 13 bases lay between the germline ends. The V gene's germline CDR1 is WSHSY and CDR2 SAAADI. CDR3 sequence reads: CASSESPPWTGELFL. The CDR3 region has the DNA TGCGCCAGCAGTGAATCCCCCCCTTGGACCGGGGAGCTGTTTCTT.

The sample holds a few counts of this clonotype. The chain uses TRBV20-1 and TRBJ2-1; 7 bases agree with TRBD1. Germline CDR1 and CDR2: DFQATT and SNEGSKA (reference sequence). V lost 6 bases to trimming and J lost 9 bases; unmatched junction nucleotides: 8. The CDR3 is 12 amino acids. The CDR3 region is CSAAGQAFEQFF. In DNA, the CDR3 is TGCAGTGCGGCCGGACAGGCCTTTGAGCAGTTCTTC.

The CDR3 DNA reads TGTGCCAGCAGAACAAGGACAGGGGGCCTTGGGGCCAACGTCCTGACTTTC. Its protein is CASRTRTGGLGANVLTF. This chain uses TRBV28 with TRBJ2-6; TRBD1 matches 11 bases. CDR3 size: 17 residues. V was clipped by 6 bases and J by 3 bases; unmatched bases: 7. Germline-derived CDR1 and CDR2 are MDHEN and SYDVKM.

This clonotype appeared many times. This chain links TRBV6-1 with TRBJ2-5; D is possibly TRBD1 or TRBD2 (5 bases each). The CDR3 extends over 14 amino acids. Trimming left V 7 bases short and J 2 bases short, with 14 bases between. The germline V gene encodes CDR1 MNHNS and CDR2 SASEGT. CDR3 nucleotide sequence: TGTGCCAGCACCCCGGGACGGGCACAAGAGACCCAGTACTTC. Amino acid sequence: CASTPGRAQETQYF.

Many counts were recorded for this clonotype. The rearrangement uses TRBV6-5 and TRBJ1-1; D unresolved. The germline V gene encodes CDR1 MNHEY and CDR2 SVGAGI. V lost 4 bases, J lost 3 bases, and 9 bases lay in between. CDR3 length equals 13 residues. CDR3 nucleotide sequence: TGTGCCAGCAGTTCGGGCAGGCACACTGAAGCTTTCTTT. Its protein is CASSSGRHTEAFF.